Each of the 22 T cell receptor beta chains below was sequenced from the same sample in a study of T-cell reconstitution after alpha-beta-depleted transplantation in children. Molecular barcoding with unique molecular identifiers was used for the TCRbeta library. TCRdb fed the PCR reads into MiXCR, producing one record per CDR3 protein. Of approximately 230,000 distinct CDR3 sequences in the sample, about 24% were seen once. Sequencing used PBMCs, mostly from graft donor cells, obtained 360 days after TCRalphabeta/CD19-depleted stem cell transplant. These receptors all stem from a female patient aged 2-9 years who had a stem cell transplant for congenital amegakaryocytic thrombocytopenia, so the T cells may come from the graft donor.

V is TRBV12-3 or TRBV12-4 and J is TRBJ2-5; 7 positions agree with TRBD2. The CDR3 spans 15 residues. Germline trimming cut 3 bases from V and 2 bases from J; bases unmatched to any gene: 6. The CDR3 DNA sequence: TGTGCCAGCAGTTTTGGACTAGTACCACAAGAGACCCAGTACTTC. As protein: CASSFGLVPQETQYF.

The chain combines TRBV28 with TRBJ2-2; D gene ambiguous. The V gene's germline CDR1 is MDHEN and CDR2 SYDVKM. Trimming pared 2 bases from V and 6 bases from J, leaving 10 bases between. This CDR3 is 14 amino acids long. CDR3 region: CASSLHFGAGELFF. The CDR3 bases are TGTGCCAGCAGTTTACACTTTGGTGCCGGGGAGCTGTTTTTT. Drawing the rest from reference TRBV28 and TRBJ2-2, the complete variable domain is DVKVTQSSRYLVKRTGEKVFLECVQDMDHENMFWYRQDPGLGLRLIYFSYDVKMKEKGDIPEGYSVSREKKERFSLILESASTNQTSMYLCASSLHFGAGELFFGEGSRLTVL.

V is TRBV7-2 and J is TRBJ2-1; D gene ambiguous. The CDR3 is made up of 14 amino acids. Germline-derived CDR1 and CDR2 are SGHTA and FQGNSA. The ends were cut back, 1 base at V and 5 bases at J, with 9 bases in the middle. CDR3 in DNA: TGTGCCAGCAGCTTAGGCCTACCCGACAATGAGCAGTTCTTC. Encoded protein: CASSLGLPDNEQFF.

This clonotype was detected a few times. The gene calls are TRBV5-8 and TRBJ2-7; 11 bases align to TRBD2. Trimming at V came to 4 bases and at J to 1 base, leaving 4 bases not matched to a gene. Per the germline V gene, CDR1 is SGHTS and CDR2 is YDEGEE. The CDR3 spans 15 residues. For the CDR3, the DNA is TGTGCCAGCAGCGGAGGACTAGCGGGTTCCTACGAGCAGTACTTC. The encoded protein is CASSGGLAGSYEQYF.

This clonotype has only a few counts. The V and J genes are TRBV5-1 and TRBJ2-7; D call uncertain. Per the germline V gene, CDR1 is SGHRS and CDR2 is YFSETQ. This CDR3 region has 14 residues. V lost 0 bases and J 6 bases, leaving 13 bases between the germline ends. The CDR3 DNA sequence: TGCGCCAGCAGCTTGGCCATAGACATAGGCGAGCAGTACTTC. It is translated as CASSLAIDIGEQYF.

The chain combines TRBV5-1 with TRBJ1-2; perhaps TRBD1 as D (5 bases). Trimming shortened V by 5 bases and J by 2 bases, and 7 bases separated the two germline ends. CDR1 is SGHRS and CDR2 is YFSETQ in the germline V gene. The CDR3 has 12 residues. CDR3: CASRGRNYGYTF. The CDR3, as DNA: TGCGCCAGCAGGGGACGGAACTATGGCTACACCTTC.

The genes are TRBV30 and TRBJ2-2, with D maybe TRBD2 (6 bases). Germline V gene lookup returns CDR1 GTSNPN and CDR2 SVGIG (reference sequence). Trimming took 2 bases from V and 4 from J, leaving 20 bases between them. The CDR3 has 17 amino acids. In DNA, the CDR3 is TGTGCCTGGAGTAGTCTCTCTAGCGTTGTTAGCACCGGGGAGCTGTTTTTT. It specifies CAWSSLSSVVSTGELFF.

The rearrangement links TRBV3-1 to TRBJ1-2; 7 nucleotides line up with TRBD1. The germline V gene has CDR1 LGHDT and CDR2 YNNKEL (reference sequence). This CDR3 comprises 16 residues. The J segment lost 6 bases and the V segment lost 1 base, leaving 11 bases of the junction unmatched. CDR3 region: CASSQAYQGGADGYTF. The CDR3 coding sequence is TGTGCCAGCAGCCAAGCGTATCAGGGGGGCGCAGATGGCTACACCTTC.

This clonotype occurred a few times. The CDR3 nucleotides are TGCGCCAGCAGCTTGGGGGCCACAGGTACCCTCTCCTACGAGCAGTACTTC. Protein: CASSLGATGTLSYEQYF. The chain carries TRBV5-1 and TRBJ2-7; D possibly corresponds to TRBD1 (5 bases). The CDR3 is made up of 17 amino acids. The germline V gene encodes CDR1 SGHRS and CDR2 YFSETQ. Trimming cost V 0 bases and J 0 bases, with 16 bases left between them.

The chain is built from TRBV4-1 and TRBJ2-7, with D possibly being TRBD1 (5 bases). Trimming removed 1 base from V and 4 bases from J, with 14 bases in between. Germline V gene data show CDR1 as MGHRA and CDR2 as YSYEKL. The CDR3 has 15 amino acids. The CDR3 nucleotides read TGCGCCAGCAGCCAAGGGAAGGTGGACATATACGAGCAGTACTTC. Its protein product is CASSQGKVDIYEQYF.

The chain is built from TRBV20-1 and TRBJ2-7, with 12 bases that match TRBD2. The CDR3 runs 13 residues. Germline CDR1 reads DFQATT; CDR2 reads SNEGSKA (reference sequence). Germline trimming cut 5 bases from V and 2 bases from J; bases unmatched to any gene: 1. The CDR3 loop reads CSAGLAGPYEQYF. Written as DNA, the CDR3 is TGCAGTGCTGGACTAGCGGGGCCCTACGAGCAGTACTTC.

This clonotype was seen a few times. The chain links TRBV27 to TRBJ2-1; 8 positions match TRBD2. CDR1 and CDR2 (germline): MNHEY, SMNVEV (reference sequence). After removal of 3 bases from V and 7 bases from J, the junction contained 11 bases not matched to a gene. This CDR3 is built from 16 residues. The CDR3: CASSLVVSGRGNEQFF. CDR3 DNA: TGTGCCAGCAGTTTGGTGGTGAGCGGGAGAGGGAATGAGCAGTTCTTC.

J is TRBJ1-1 and V is TRBV6-5; 10 bases map to TRBD1. The CDR3 contains 16 residues. The V segment lost 2 bases and the J segment 5 bases; nucleotides outside the gene matches: 8. CDR1 is MNHEY, CDR2 SVGAGI, per germline. This CDR3 reads CASSYPTGTGETEAFF. The CDR3 DNA reads TGTGCCAGCAGTTACCCCACCGGGACAGGGGAGACTGAAGCTTTCTTT.

The chain employs TRBV14 and TRBJ2-1; no clear D gene. This CDR3 has 13 amino acids. V was cut by 0 bases and J by 8 bases, with 8 bases left in between. The germline V gene encodes CDR1 SGHDN and CDR2 FVKESK. In nucleotides, the CDR3 is TGTGCCAGCAGCCAAGATGTACCGGATGAGCAGTTCTTC. As protein: CASSQDVPDEQFF.

A few counts support this clonotype. This rearrangement joins TRBV29-1 to TRBJ2-3; D is possibly TRBD1 or TRBD2 (5 bases each). This CDR3 spans 13 amino acids. V was trimmed by 3 bases and J by 3 bases, leaving 10 bases between them. Germline-derived CDR1 and CDR2 are SQVTM and ANQGSEA. CDR3 sequence: CSVEVGTTDTQYF. The CDR3 DNA sequence: TGCAGCGTTGAGGTCGGGACGACAGATACGCAGTATTTT.

This chain uses TRBV12-3 or TRBV12-4 with TRBJ1-2; TRBD1 is a possible D gene (5 bases). The CDR3 contains 12 residues. V shed 5 bases and J shed 5 bases, with 9 bases lying between them. The CDR3, as DNA: TGTGCCAGCAGTCCCCAGGGATATGGCTACACCTTC. Its translation: CASSPQGYGYTF.

CDR3 sequence: CASSASGTKNNEQFF. In nucleotides, the CDR3 is TGTGCCAGCAGTGCATCCGGGACTAAAAACAATGAGCAGTTCTTC. The V and J genes are TRBV25-1 and TRBJ2-1, with 7 bases that match TRBD2. The CDR3 is made up of 15 amino acids. V lost 4 bases and J lost 5; bases outside the gene matches: 8. Germline values: CDR1 MGHDK, CDR2 SYGVNS.

This clonotype has only a few counts. The chain is built from TRBV24-1 and TRBJ2-1; D unclear. The CDR3 has 15 residues. V dropped 2 bases and J dropped 6 bases, with 13 bases sitting between them. Germline V gene data show CDR1 as KGHDR and CDR2 as SFDVKD. The DNA of the CDR3 is TGTGCCACCAGTGATTCCACCTATCTCTTCAATGAGCAGTTCTTC. It codes for CATSDSTYLFNEQFF.

This clonotype came up a few times. The J gene is TRBJ1-4, the V gene TRBV6-1; D gene unclear. V was cut by 6 bases and J by 0 bases, with 8 bases left in between. The CDR3 length is 14 residues. Germline CDR1 reads MNHNS; CDR2 reads SASEGT. In nucleotides, the CDR3 is TGTGCCAGCAGAATGGGATCAACTAATGAAAAACTGTTTTTT. It codes for CASRMGSTNEKLFF.

J is TRBJ2-5 and V is TRBV4-1, with D tentatively TRBD2 (5 bases). This CDR3 comprises 12 residues. V lost 3 bases and J 9 bases, leaving 11 bases between the germline ends. CDR1 and CDR2 (germline): MGHRA, YSYEKL. The CDR3 sequence: CASSQGPGAQYF. Written as DNA, the CDR3 is TGCGCCAGCAGCCAGGGCCCCGGGGCCCAGTACTTC.

The rearrangement uses TRBV19 and TRBJ1-1; a possible D gene is TRBD1 (6 bases). V lost 2 bases to trimming and J lost 4 bases, with 14 bases between them. This CDR3 region has 15 residues. The germline V gene has CDR1 LNHDA and CDR2 SQIVND (reference sequence). This chain's CDR3 is CASSILPGHSTEAFF. Here the CDR3 DNA reads TGTGCCAGTAGTATATTACCGGGACACAGCACTGAAGCTTTCTTT.

In this sample, this clonotype turned up a few times. The rearrangement links TRBV5-1 to TRBJ2-3, with D tentatively TRBD1 (6 bases). V lost 4 bases and J lost 2, with 11 bases in between. The CDR3 is 14 amino acids. Per germline, CDR1 SGHRS and CDR2 YFSETQ. CDR3 protein: CASSPGQITDTQYF. The CDR3 coding sequence is TGCGCCAGCAGCCCAGGACAGATCACAGATACGCAGTATTTT.